This TCR beta chain was observed in a study of blood T cells in healthy people across ages. Aged about 6 to 95, donors were systemically healthy Caucasians from Russia. The draw of peripheral blood yielded approximately 10 milliliters from each donor. PCR was performed a second time for 7 to 11 cycles using a sample-barcoded 5' primer and a J-beta primer mix. In TCRdb, the 5' RACE reads were re-called with MiXCR into one record per CDR3 protein. The sample contains more than 1,400,000 distinct CDR3 sequences, approximately 42% of which appear only once. Study observations and caveats: The lack of PBMC sorting stopped any conclusive naive versus antigen-experienced comparison. Both naive CD4+ cell counts and diversity were greater in long-lived donors than in aged donors.

The V end lost 4 bases, the J end lost 5 bases, and 12 bases lay between the germline ends. From germline, CDR1 is MGHRA and CDR2 YSYEKL. The CDR3 totals 13 residues. This clonotype was seen ten or more times. Antigen: not known. Sequenced: blood. The receptor was derived from a woman between 18 and 30 years old in good health. The chain recombines TRBV4-1 with TRBJ2-7; D is unresolved. CDR3: CASSLLVGHEQYF. The CDR3 DNA sequence: TGCGCCAGCAGCCTTCTAGTCGGCCACGAGCAGTACTTC.